The T cell receptor beta chain described here comes from a study of identifying expanded T cells in peripheral blood. Some clones are missing from TCRdb's copy, which holds only in-frame ones; the method was immunoSEQ multiplex PCR. The sample records more than 45,000 clones, roughly nine tenths being singletons. Collection occurred without any documented infections or immune events in donors. Regarding the study as a whole: Two-week clone count variance significantly increased as total template count grew. Over about two and four weeks, about 15 and 19 clones changed, versus around 1.2 between replicates.

Turning to this clone: Its specificity is unknown.

Sequenced material: blood. The sequence was obtained from a person aged 18 to 70 in good health.

CDR3 sequence (DNA): TGTGCCAGCAGCCCCACAGGGGGACATCAGCCCCAGCATTTT. This sequence encodes CASSPTGGHQPQHF. The rearrangement joins TRBV9 to TRBJ1-5; 8 positions agree with TRBD1. Losses at the gene ends were 4 bases for V and 5 bases for J; bases not matched to a gene: 5. This CDR3 is 14 amino acids long. Germline V gene data show CDR1 as SGDLS and CDR2 as YYNGEE.